The clone carrying this T cell receptor beta chain was counted ten times or more. Its antigen is not known. These data are taken from a study of T cell repertoires in cytomegalovirus infection. The CDR3 runs 14 residues. CDR1 and CDR2 (germline): MNHEY, SVGAGI. Trimming took off 4 bases at V and 4 bases at J, with 13 bases between the two ends. TCRdb re-called the reads through MiXCR, storing one row per CDR3 protein. This repertoire shows around 95,000 distinct CDR3 sequences, 25% to 30% found once; its top ten account for approximately 75%. The source material was CD8+ T cells from cultured PBMCs, sampled from culture after CMV antigen stimulation. This TCR was sampled from a human donor in good health (CMV status not recorded). Some clones in this sample may be carry-over from other donors' samples. The V call is TRBV6-5, the J call TRBJ1-2, with a possible D match to TRBD1 (5 bases). The DNA of the CDR3 is TGTGCCAGCAGTTTAAATGGGGGTCGCTATGGCTACACCTTC. Its translation is CASSLNGGRYGYTF.